A selection of T cell receptor beta chains follows, all from one sample in a study of T cell responses to AZD1222 COVID-19 vaccine. TCRdb's copy holds only in-frame clones and misses some; the assay was immunoSEQ multiplex PCR. Here the sample spans 35,000 to 50,000 clones, around 89% being singletons. The sample consisted of peripheral blood, taken 28 days after the second AZD1222 dose. The receptors shown here come from an adult who received the AZD1222 COVID-19 vaccine. The CDR3 runs from the conserved cysteine through the conserved F or W. The D gene is left open where the match is weak. The size field is filled for only some rows; it gives once, few, many or a size class.

cdr3_nt cdr3_aa d_call v_call clone_size j_call
TGTGCCAGCAGCTTGGACGGGCTCAGCAATCAGCCCCAGCATTTT CASSLDGLSNQPQHF NA TRBV5-5 NA TRBJ1-5
TGTGCCAGCAGTGCCCCATCTGGACAGCCCTTTTTT CASSAPSGQPFF NA TRBV2 NA TRBJ1-4
TGTGCCAGTCATCCGTTTTCAGGGTCGGGGGAGCTGTTTTTT CASHPFSGSGELFF NA TRBV19 few TRBJ2-2
TGCGCCAGCAGACTGGGACAGGAGAATGAAAAACTGTTTTTT CASRLGQENEKLFF TRBD1 TRBV5-1 NA TRBJ1-4
TGCGCCAGCAGCTCGGGGACAGGGGATAGTGGGACCCAGTACTTC CASSSGTGDSGTQYF TRBD1 TRBV5-1 NA TRBJ2-5
TGTGCCAGCAGCTCCCTGACTAGCGGGAGCACCGGGGAGCTGTTTTTT CASSSLTSGSTGELFF TRBD2 TRBV7-3 NA TRBJ2-2
TGTGCCAGCAGTAATGGTCACGCGAGCACAGATACGCAGTATTTT CASSNGHASTDTQYF NA TRBV7-2 NA TRBJ2-3
TGTGCCAGCAGTCGGACAAAGATCGAAGCTTTCTTT CASSRTKIEAFF NA TRBV6-2/TRBV6-3 NA TRBJ1-1
TGTGCCAGCTCACCAAACCGGGACAGGGAGCCAGCTTTCTTT CASSPNRDREPAFF TRBD1 TRBV18 few TRBJ1-1
TGCGCCAGCAGCGGAGACAGTGGATCACCCCTCCACTTT CASSGDSGSPLHF NA TRBV5-1 NA TRBJ1-6
TGTGCCAGCAGCCTCAGAAAGGGTATGGGTGAAAAACTGTTTTTT CASSLRKGMGEKLFF NA TRBV3-1/TRBV3-2 NA TRBJ1-4
TGTGCCAGCAGTTTATCCCACGGCTATACAATGAAGCAGTTCTTC CASSLSHGYTMKQFF NA TRBV27 few TRBJ2-1
TGTGCCAGCAGCCCGGTCGGGGACAGGGGTCGAGAGACCCAGTACTTC CASSPVGDRGRETQYF TRBD1 TRBV7-6 few TRBJ2-5
TGTGCCAGCAGTCACTCCTCCGGGACAGCCAATTCACCCCTCCACTTT CASSHSSGTANSPLHF TRBD1 TRBV7-8 NA TRBJ1-6
TGTGCCAGCAGTGACACCTACAGGGCGTGGGAGACCCAGTACTTC CASSDTYRAWETQYF NA TRBV2 NA TRBJ2-5
TGTGCCAGCAGCCCATGGCAGCCACCAAATTCACCCCTCCACTTT CASSPWQPPNSPLHF NA TRBV11-2 once TRBJ1-6
TGTGCCAGTAGTGCCGTCGGACAGGGTGGTGAAAAACTGTTTTTT CASSAVGQGGEKLFF TRBD1 TRBV19 NA TRBJ1-4
TGTGCCAGCAGCCAGGACCTCAGCGGGTGGCCCTACGAGCAGTACTTC CASSQDLSGWPYEQYF NA TRBV3-1/TRBV3-2 NA TRBJ2-7
TGCGCCAGCAGACCGGGACTAGCGGGGGCAGATACGCAGTATTTT CASRPGLAGADTQYF TRBD2 TRBV5-1 NA TRBJ2-3
TGCAGCGTTGGGGGTAACAGCAATCAGCCCCAGCATTTT CSVGGNSNQPQHF NA TRBV29-1 NA TRBJ1-5
TGTGCCAGCAGCCCTTCCTTCCTGTCTGGAAACACCATATATTTT CASSPSFLSGNTIYF NA TRBV3-1/TRBV3-2 NA TRBJ1-3
TGTGCCAGCAGCTCCGGACCCCTTACGAACACCGGGGAGCTGTTTTTT CASSSGPLTNTGELFF NA TRBV7-3 NA TRBJ2-2
TGCGCCAGCAGCGCTAACAGTATTGAAAAACTGTTTTTT CASSANSIEKLFF NA TRBV5-1 NA TRBJ1-4
TGTGCCAGCAGTTTGGAGGGGCGCAATGAGCAGTTCTTC CASSLEGRNEQFF NA TRBV27 NA TRBJ2-1
TGTGCCAGCAGTACAGGGTCCCCAACTGAAGCTTTCTTT CASSTGSPTEAFF NA TRBV6-5 NA TRBJ1-1
TGTGCCAGCAGTTCCCGCGAGAGAGGGCCCCAGCATTTT CASSSRERGPQHF NA TRBV12-3/TRBV12-4 NA TRBJ1-5
TGTGCCAGCACCGCGCCGGGACAGGGGAGCAACACCGGGGAGCTGTTTTTT CASTAPGQGSNTGELFF TRBD1 TRBV5-4 NA TRBJ2-2
TGTGCCAGCAGCTTAGAGCGGCTAGCCAAAAACATTCAGTACTTC CASSLERLAKNIQYF NA TRBV7-3 NA TRBJ2-4
TGTGCCAGCAACCTGAAGGGAAACACCATATATTTT CASNLKGNTIYF NA TRBV6-5 NA TRBJ1-3
TGTGCCAGCAGTTTCGGACAAAACTATGGCTACACCTTC CASSFGQNYGYTF NA TRBV12-3/TRBV12-4 NA TRBJ1-2
TGTGCCAGCAGCGTAGCTGGGACAGGGAAGGAGCAGTTCTTC CASSVAGTGKEQFF TRBD1 TRBV9 once TRBJ2-1
TGTGCCAGCAGCTTAGGGTCATCCTCCTACGAGCAGTACTTC CASSLGSSSYEQYF NA TRBV7-9 NA TRBJ2-7
TGTGCCAGCAGGTATACAGGTGACTCTGGAAACACCATATATTTT CASRYTGDSGNTIYF NA TRBV6-5 NA TRBJ1-3
TGCGCCAGCAGCTCGATTCCGGGACAGGAACACGAGCAGTACTTC CASSSIPGQEHEQYF TRBD1 TRBV5-1 NA TRBJ2-7
TGTGCCAGCAGCCCACAGGGGATTGATACAGATACGCAGTATTTT CASSPQGIDTDTQYF TRBD1 TRBV6-5 NA TRBJ2-3
TGTGCCAGTAGTATAAACCTCCCTCCTCATCAGCCCCAGCATTTT CASSINLPPHQPQHF NA TRBV19 NA TRBJ1-5
TGCGCCAGCAGACCAGCGGGACTCGCGACGGAGACCCAGTACTTC CASRPAGLATETQYF TRBD2 TRBV5-1 NA TRBJ2-5
TGTGCCAGCAGCCAAGGCTACGCTGGAAACACCATATATTTT CASSQGYAGNTIYF NA TRBV11-3 NA TRBJ1-3
TGTGCCAGTAGTCTTATTAGCACAGGTAGTCAGCCCCAGCATTTT CASSLISTGSQPQHF NA TRBV19 NA TRBJ1-5
TGTGCCAGCAGTTTAACAGGGACTTCATCCTACAATGAGCAGTTCTTC CASSLTGTSSYNEQFF NA TRBV6-5 NA TRBJ2-1
TGTGCCAGCAGTTACACGGGACTAGCGAGCGAGACCCAGTACTTC CASSYTGLASETQYF TRBD2 TRBV6-2/TRBV6-3 NA TRBJ2-5
TGTGCCAGCAGCCCGACAGTGAACACTGAAGCTTTCTTT CASSPTVNTEAFF NA TRBV6-5 few TRBJ1-1
TGTGCCAGCAGCGCCCGGACAGCCGGAGAGACCCAGTACTTC CASSARTAGETQYF NA TRBV3-1/TRBV3-2 NA TRBJ2-5